A single sample is the source of the 6 T cell receptor beta chains below, sequenced in a study of metastatic and nonmetastatic thyroid tumors. Nobody among the patients had been given any treatment before thyroid surgery. TCRdb re-clonotyped the PCR reads through MiXCR. Among more than 25,000 clones, roughly a tenth were seen once, and the ten largest hold approximately 16%. Sequenced: blood. The origin of the receptors is a female donor with papillary thyroid cancer or a benign thyroid nodule (not recorded which). Some clones in this sample may be carry-over from other donors' samples.

This clone occurred many times. This chain connects TRBV7-9 to TRBJ2-2; TRBD2 is a possible D gene (6 bases). With 2 bases removed from V and 8 bases from J, the gap between germline ends came to 15 bases. The CDR3 extends over 15 amino acids. CDR1 is SEHNR, CDR2 FQNEAQ, per germline (reference sequence). The CDR3 loop is CASSLLAPGLGELFF. The CDR3, as DNA: TGTGCCAGCAGCTTACTTGCTCCGGGACTGGGGGAGCTGTTTTTT.

There are many counts of this clone. The J gene is TRBJ1-5, the V gene TRBV9, with D possibly being TRBD1 (6 bases). Germline V gene data show CDR1 as SGDLS and CDR2 as YYNGEE. V was trimmed by 3 bases and J by 7 bases, leaving 14 bases between them. CDR3 length equals 14 residues. CDR3: CASSEGGGRQPQHF. CDR3 sequence (DNA): TGTGCCAGCAGCGAGGGGGGGGGAAGACAGCCCCAGCATTTT.

This clone was counted at least ten times. The V call is TRBV6-2 or TRBV6-3, the J call TRBJ1-2, with 7 bases identical to TRBD1. In germline, CDR1 is MNHEY, CDR2 SVGEGT. The CDR3 covers 13 residues. Trimming cost V 5 bases and J 5 bases; bases outside gene matches: 5. The CDR3 DNA follows: TGTGCCAGCAGTCGCGGGACAGAGTATGGCTACACCTTC. This translates into CASSRGTEYGYTF.

This clone was observed a handful of times. Here the CDR3 DNA reads TGTGCCAGCAGCGGGTCGACTAGCGGGTCCTACGAGCAGTACTTC. Its protein product is CASSGSTSGSYEQYF. V is TRBV9 and J is TRBJ2-7, with 10 bases that match TRBD2. CDR1 and CDR2 from the germline V gene are SGDLS and YYNGEE. J lost 1 base, V lost 3 bases, and 4 bases had no gene match. CDR3 size: 15 residues.

This clone was observed at least ten times. This chain links TRBV3-1 with TRBJ1-5, with 9 bases aligning to TRBD1. Germline V gene sequence: CDR1 LGHDT, CDR2 YNNKEL (reference sequence). The V and J ends lost 3 bases and 0 bases, in that order; junction bases with no gene match: 12. The CDR3 is made up of 19 amino acids. CDR3: CASSHSTPGQGYSNQPQHF. The CDR3 coding sequence is TGTGCCAGCAGCCATTCTACACCGGGACAGGGTTATAGCAATCAGCCCCAGCATTTT. The whole variable domain, filled in from reference TRBV3-1 and TRBJ1-5, reads DTAVSQTPKYLVTQMGNDKSIKCEQNLGHDTMYWYKQDSKKFLKIMFSYNNKELIINETVPNRFSPKSPDKAHLNLHINSLELGDSAVYFCASSHSTPGQGYSNQPQHFGDGTRLSIL.

This clone has more than one count but fewer than ten. A clone one base away is much larger, so this may be a read error. The conserved final phenylalanine or tryptophan is absent from the CDR3, which likely points to a read error. The chain joins TRBV6-1 to TRBJ2-6, with TRBD1 matching 8 bases. The germline CDR1 and CDR2 sequences are MNHNS and SASEGT. The CDR3 loop spans 17 amino acids. V lost 6 bases and J lost 0; bases outside the gene matches: 7. Written as DNA, the CDR3 is TGTGCCAGCAGACTCGGACAGGGAAGCTCTGGGGCCAACGTCCTGACTTCC. This translates into CASRLGQGSSGANVLTS.